This T cell receptor beta chain stems from a study of Graves' ophthalmopathy and Graves' hyperthyroidism. Study-wide points: Appearing in blood as well were most expanded thyroid clonotypes above 0.001 frequency. Prediction of ophthalmopathy progression reached about 71% sensitivity and roughly 72% specificity. In separating ophthalmopathy from stable hyperthyroidism, a 13-signature model achieved approximately 91% sensitivity and nearly 84% specificity.

On this clonotype: Its antigen is unidentified. Germline is not matched at one junction end, which may reflect a read error.

RNA transcripts provided the template for amplifying TCR beta CDR3 regions. First-round RT-PCR used HTBI primers; second-round multiplex PCR followed. TCRdb analysed the multiplex PCR reads with MiXCR anew, one entry per CDR3 protein. The table records around 1,200,000 distinct CDR3 sequences, around a third of them present only once. This CDR3 contains 10 residues. CDR1 and CDR2 (germline): ENHRY, SYGVKD. Sequencing was carried out using peripheral blood or thyroid tissue (not recorded which). This clonotype originated in an adult man with Graves' hyperthyroidism. The gene calls are TRBV10-3 and TRBJ1-6; TRBD1 is a possible D gene (5 bases). CDR3 DNA: TGTGCCACCGGGGGTTCACCCCCCCACTTT. This gives the protein CATGGSPPHF.